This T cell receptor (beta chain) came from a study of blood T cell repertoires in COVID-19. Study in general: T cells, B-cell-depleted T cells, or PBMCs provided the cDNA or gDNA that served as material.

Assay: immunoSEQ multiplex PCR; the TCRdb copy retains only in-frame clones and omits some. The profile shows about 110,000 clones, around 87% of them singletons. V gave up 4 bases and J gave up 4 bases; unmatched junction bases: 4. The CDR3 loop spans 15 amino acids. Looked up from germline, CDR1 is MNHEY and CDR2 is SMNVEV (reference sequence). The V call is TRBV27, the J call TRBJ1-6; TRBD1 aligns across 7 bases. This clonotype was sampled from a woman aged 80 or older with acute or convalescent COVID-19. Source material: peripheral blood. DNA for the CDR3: TGTGCCAGCAGTTCCCGGACAGGTTATAATTCACCCCTCCACTTT. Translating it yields CASSSRTGYNSPLHF.